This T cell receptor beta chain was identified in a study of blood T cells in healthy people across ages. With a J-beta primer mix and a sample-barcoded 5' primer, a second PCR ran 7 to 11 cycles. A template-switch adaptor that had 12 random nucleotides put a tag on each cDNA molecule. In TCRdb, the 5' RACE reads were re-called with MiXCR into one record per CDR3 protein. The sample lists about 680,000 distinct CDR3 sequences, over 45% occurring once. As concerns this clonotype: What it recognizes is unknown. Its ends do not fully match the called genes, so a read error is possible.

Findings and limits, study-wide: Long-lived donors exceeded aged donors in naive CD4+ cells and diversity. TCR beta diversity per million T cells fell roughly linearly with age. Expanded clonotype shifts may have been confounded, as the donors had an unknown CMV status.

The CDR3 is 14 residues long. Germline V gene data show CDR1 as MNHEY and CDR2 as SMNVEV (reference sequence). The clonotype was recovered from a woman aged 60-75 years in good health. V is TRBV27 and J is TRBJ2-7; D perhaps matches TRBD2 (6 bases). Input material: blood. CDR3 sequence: CASSSRRGSYGQYF. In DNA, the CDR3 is TGTGCCAGCAGTTCCCGGAGGGGCTCTTACGGGCAGTACTTC.